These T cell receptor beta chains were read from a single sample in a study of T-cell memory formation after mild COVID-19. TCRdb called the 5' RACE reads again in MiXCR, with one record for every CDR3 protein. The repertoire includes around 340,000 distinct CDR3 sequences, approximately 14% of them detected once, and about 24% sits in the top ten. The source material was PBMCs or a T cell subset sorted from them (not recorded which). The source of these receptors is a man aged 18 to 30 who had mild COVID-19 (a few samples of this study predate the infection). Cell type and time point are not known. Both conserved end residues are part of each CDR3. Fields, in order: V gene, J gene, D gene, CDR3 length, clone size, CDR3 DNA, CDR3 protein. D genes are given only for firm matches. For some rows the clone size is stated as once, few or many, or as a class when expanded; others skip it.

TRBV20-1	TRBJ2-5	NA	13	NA	TGCAGTGCTAGATTCCGGGGCGGCCAGACCCAGTACTTC	CSARFRGGQTQYF
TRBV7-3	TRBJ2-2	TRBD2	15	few	TGTGCCAGCAGCTCCTCAGCGGGGGGCACCGGGGAGCTGTTTTTT	CASSSSAGGTGELFF
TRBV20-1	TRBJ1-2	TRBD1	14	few	TGCAGTGCTGGCGGGATCAGGGGGACCTATGGCTACACCTTC	CSAGGIRGTYGYTF
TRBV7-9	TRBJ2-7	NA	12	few	TGTGCCAGCAGCTCTGGACCCAAAGAGCAGTACTTC	CASSSGPKEQYF
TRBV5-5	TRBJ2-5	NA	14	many	TGTGCCTCAGGGCTTTGGAGGGGAAAAGAGACCCAGTACTTC	CASGLWRGKETQYF
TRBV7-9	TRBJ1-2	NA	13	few	TGTGCCAGCATCGCAGACGGGAACTATGGCTACACCTTC	CASIADGNYGYTF
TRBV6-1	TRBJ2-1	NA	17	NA	TGTGCCAGCAGACCCTTCCGAGGGACGCGACCTTACAATGAGCAGTTCTTC	CASRPFRGTRPYNEQFF
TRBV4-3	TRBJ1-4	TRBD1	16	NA	TGCGCCAGCAGCCAAGATAGGACGGGACAGCTGGAAAAACTGTTTTTT	CASSQDRTGQLEKLFF
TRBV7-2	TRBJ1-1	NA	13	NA	TGTGCCAGCAGCTCCCGGAGAGGGGGTGTTGCTTTCTTT	CASSSRRGGVAFF
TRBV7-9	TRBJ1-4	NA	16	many	TGTGCCAGCAGCTTAGGTTTCAGGGGAACTAATGAAAAACTGTTTTTT	CASSLGFRGTNEKLFF
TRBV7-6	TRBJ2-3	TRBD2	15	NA	TGTGCCAGCAGCTTAGAGCGGCAGCCGGGGGGTGAGCAGTATTTT	CASSLERQPGGEQYF
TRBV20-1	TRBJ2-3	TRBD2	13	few	TGCAGTGAAGCGGGGGGCCTTATGGATACGCAGTATTTT	CSEAGGLMDTQYF
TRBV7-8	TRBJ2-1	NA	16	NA	TGTGCCAGCAGCTTAGCGCGTCAGGGATCCTACAATGAGCAGTTCTTC	CASSLARQGSYNEQFF
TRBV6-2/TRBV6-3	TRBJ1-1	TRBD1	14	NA	TGTGCCAGCAGTTACCAGGGGGCGTACACTGAAGCTTTCTTT	CASSYQGAYTEAFF
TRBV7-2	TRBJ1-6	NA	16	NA	TGTGCCAGCAGGTACAGGGTCAGCTCCTATAATTCACCCCTCCACTTT	CASRYRVSSYNSPLHF
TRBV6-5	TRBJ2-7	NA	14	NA	TGTGCCAGCAGTTGGGCAGGGCGAACCTACGAGCAGTACTTC	CASSWAGRTYEQYF
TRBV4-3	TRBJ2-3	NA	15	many	TGCGCCAGCAGCCCGACAGGTCCCAGCACAGATACGCAGTATTTT	CASSPTGPSTDTQYF
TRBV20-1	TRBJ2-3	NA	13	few	TGCAGTGCTCCCGGAGGGGGCGCAGATACGCAGTATTTT	CSAPGGGADTQYF
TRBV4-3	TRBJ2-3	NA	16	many	TGCGCCAGCAGCCCGCATGGCGGACGGGGGACAGATACGCAGTATTTT	CASSPHGGRGTDTQYF
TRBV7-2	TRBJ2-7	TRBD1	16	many	TGTGCCAGCAGCCAATACCGGACAGGGTCACCCTACGAGCAGTACTTC	CASSQYRTGSPYEQYF
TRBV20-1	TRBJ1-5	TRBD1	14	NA	TGCAGTGCTAGTAAGGGACAGACAAATCAGCCCCAGCATTTT	CSASKGQTNQPQHF
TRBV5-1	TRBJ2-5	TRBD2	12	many	TGCGCCAGCGGTCAGCGGGGAGAGACCCAGTACTTC	CASGQRGETQYF
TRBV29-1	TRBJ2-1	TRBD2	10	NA	TGCAGGACGGGGGGGAATGAGCAGTTCTTC	CRTGGNEQFF
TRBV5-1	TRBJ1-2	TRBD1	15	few	TGCGCCAGCAGCTGGGGAACACAGGGGAACTATGGCTACACCTTC	CASSWGTQGNYGYTF
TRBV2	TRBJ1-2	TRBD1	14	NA	TGTGCCAGCAGGCCCGGACAGGTGGGCTATGGCTACACCTTC	CASRPGQVGYGYTF
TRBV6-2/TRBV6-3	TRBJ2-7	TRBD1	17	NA	TGTGCCAGCAGCTGGACGTTGACCGGGACAGGGGGCCGGGAGCAGTACTTC	CASSWTLTGTGGREQYF
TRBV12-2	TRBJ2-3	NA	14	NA	TGTGCAAGTCGCTCCCACCGGGGAGCAGATACGCAGTATTTT	CASRSHRGADTQYF
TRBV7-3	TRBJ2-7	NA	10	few	TGTGCCAGCAGCTTGCCCGAGCAGTACTTC	CASSLPEQYF
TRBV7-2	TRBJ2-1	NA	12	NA	TGTGCCAGCAGCCGGCAAAGGTATGAGCAGTTCTTC	CASSRQRYEQFF
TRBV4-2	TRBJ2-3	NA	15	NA	TGTGCCAGCAGCCAAGGGAGCGGTTTGTTCGATACGCAGTATTTT	CASSQGSGLFDTQYF
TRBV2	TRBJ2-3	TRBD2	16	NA	TGTGCCAGCAGTGCACAAGTACTAGCGAGTCCGGGTACGCAGTATTTT	CASSAQVLASPGTQYF